The entry below describes one T cell receptor beta chain. This sample stems from a study of T-cell reconstitution after alpha-beta-depleted transplantation in children. The TCRbeta library incorporated unique molecular identifiers. TCRdb independently ran MiXCR on the PCR reads; one entry per CDR3 protein. The sample gives about 360,000 distinct CDR3 sequences, about 14% of which show up once; around 4.5% is in the top ten. The sample in question was PBMCs, obtained from the stem cell graft. The TCR was taken from a human donor who donated a stem cell graft to a child with Fanconi anemia.

For the CDR3, the DNA is TGTGCCAGCAGCTTACGTACAGTGAGGGAGACCCAGTACTTC. It specifies CASSLRTVRETQYF. This chain uses TRBV7-8 with TRBJ2-5; D remains unclear. V lost 2 bases, J lost 5 bases, and 12 bases lay in between. Germline V CDR1 and CDR2: SGHVS, FQNEAQ. The CDR3 totals 14 residues.